The 27 T cell receptor beta chains listed next were all sequenced from one sample in a study of cytomegalovirus exposure and HLA in healthy donors. PCR involved 60 Vbeta and 13 Jbeta primers. The protocol was immunoSEQ multiplex PCR, while the TCRdb copy is restricted to in-frame clones and leaves out a portion. The data show 110,000 to 150,000 clones, around 10% seen once. The sequenced material came from PBMCs. The receptors were sampled from a man between 50 and 59 years old in good health and CMV-seronegative.

This clone was counted a few times. This chain connects TRBV5-1 to TRBJ1-1; TRBD1 matches 7 bases. J lost 1 base, V lost 3 bases, and 3 bases had no gene match. The germline CDR1 and CDR2 sequences are SGHRS and YFSETQ. The length of the CDR3 is 14 residues. This chain's CDR3 is CASSSRDRNTEAFF. The CDR3 nucleotides are TGCGCCAGCAGCTCCCGGGACAGGAACACTGAAGCTTTCTTT.

This clone was found a few times. This sample also contains other DNA sequences that code for the same CDR3. The V gene is TRBV7-6, the J gene TRBJ2-2; TRBD1 aligns across 7 bases. Germline V gene data show CDR1 as SGHVS and CDR2 as FNYEAQ. The V gene end was trimmed by 4 bases and the J gene end by 6 bases; junction bases not matched to a gene: 5. The CDR3 covers 14 residues. CDR3 residues: CASSSLGGPGELFF. The CDR3 region has the DNA TGTGCCAGCAGCTCCCTAGGGGGCCCCGGGGAGCTGTTTTTT.

Points on this clone: Other DNA variants within this sample encode the same CDR3. The chain recombines TRBV5-1 with TRBJ1-3, with D possibly TRBD1 on 5 matching bases. V was pared by 0 bases and J by 1 base, with 8 bases between. The CDR3 is 15 amino acids. Looked up from germline, CDR1 is SGHRS and CDR2 is YFSETQ. The CDR3 region is CASSLEGRSGNTIYF. CDR3 DNA sequence: TGCGCCAGCAGCTTGGAGGGGAGGTCTGGAAACACCATATATTTT.

The chain couples TRBV28 to TRBJ2-7; 7 bases line up with TRBD2. The junction had 12 bases not matched to a gene; V was cut back by 8 bases and J by 2 bases. There are 15 residues in the CDR3. CDR1 MDHEN and CDR2 SYDVKM come from the germline V gene. CDR3 nucleotides: TGTGCCAGCGGAAACCCGACTAGCAGGGCCTACGAGCAGTACTTC. Its translation: CASGNPTSRAYEQYF.

In its sample, this clone was seen once. The rearrangement uses TRBV7-9 and TRBJ2-1, with TRBD2 matching over 9 bases. The CDR3 is 17 amino acids. The V segment lost 2 bases and the J segment 3 bases; nucleotides outside the gene matches: 8. CDR1 and CDR2 from the germline V gene are SEHNR and FQNEAQ (reference sequence). This CDR3 reads CASSLLGGGENYNEQFF. The CDR3 DNA follows: TGTGCCAGCAGCTTATTAGGCGGGGGGGAGAACTACAATGAGCAGTTCTTC.

In this sample, this clone turned up a few times. J is TRBJ1-5 and V is TRBV5-8; TRBD1 matches at 9 bases. Trimming removed 3 bases from V and 4 bases from J; junction bases left unmatched: 5. The CDR3 sequence is 15 residues long. Germline CDR1 reads SGHTS; CDR2 reads YDEGEE. The CDR3 DNA is TGTGCCAGCAGCTCCCGGGACAGGGATAATCAGCCCCAGCATTTT. Its protein product is CASSSRDRDNQPQHF.

V usage is TRBV28 and J usage is TRBJ2-7; TRBD2 might be the D (6 bases). Germline lookup yields CDR1 MDHEN and CDR2 SYDVKM. The germline V and J ends were trimmed by 5 bases and 3 bases, with 14 bases remaining between them. The CDR3 totals 14 residues. CDR3 residues: CASSLSGPSYEQYF. CDR3 nucleotides: TGTGCCAGCAGTCTAAGCGGGCCCAGCTACGAGCAGTACTTC.

This clone has just a few counts. The chain joins TRBV7-9 to TRBJ1-2; D uncertain. The V gene lost 5 bases and the J gene lost 2 bases, with 12 bases spanning the gap. Germline V lookup: CDR1 SEHNR, CDR2 FQNEAQ (reference sequence). The CDR3 contains 14 residues. For the CDR3, the DNA is TGTGCCAGCAGCCAGTTGGGAGGGAACTATGGCTACACCTTC. Encoded protein: CASSQLGGNYGYTF.

The chain combines TRBV6-6 with TRBJ2-7; D is ambiguous. The CDR3 spans 13 residues. V lost 8 bases, J lost 1 base, and 12 bases lay in between. CDR1 and CDR2 (germline): MNHNY, SVGAGI (reference sequence). The CDR3 bases are TGTGCCAGCCTTTCCAGACAATCCTACGAGCAGTACTTC. This encodes CASLSRQSYEQYF.

This clone was picked up a small number of times. At one end, the junction sequence differs from germline, possibly due to a read error. The rearrangement uses TRBV9 and TRBJ2-5; D possibly corresponds to TRBD2 (6 bases). The CDR3 runs to 19 residues. Germline lookup yields CDR1 SGDLS and CDR2 YYNGEE. CDR3 amino acids: CASSVGISAGKSPQGTQYF. For the CDR3, the DNA is TGTGCCAGCAGCGTAGGGATCTCCGCGGGGAAATCCCCACAAGGGACCCAGTACTTC.

This clone was found a few times. This CDR3 is CASSVGAGGSYEQYF. CDR3 sequence (DNA): TGTGCCAGCAGCGTAGGGGCGGGAGGGAGCTACGAGCAGTACTTC. This chain connects TRBV9 to TRBJ2-7, with TRBD2 identical over 9 bases. The CDR3 totals 15 residues. J was trimmed by 3 bases and V by 0 bases; bases with no gene match: 4. CDR1 and CDR2 (germline): SGDLS, YYNGEE. The variable domain in full, with the rest retrieved from reference TRBV9 and TRBJ2-7, is DSGVTQTPKHLITATGQRVTLRCSPRSGDLSVYWYQQSLDQGLQFLIQYYNGEERAKGNILERFSAQQFPDLHSELNLSSLELGDSALYFCASSVGAGGSYEQYFGPGTRLTVT.

This clone showed up just a few times. The V gene is TRBV30, the J gene TRBJ1-2, with 11 bases that match TRBD1. V shed 4 bases and J 6 bases; nucleotides not matched to a gene: 19. The CDR3 sequence is 18 residues long. Germline values: CDR1 GTSNPN, CDR2 SVGIG (reference sequence). CDR3 in DNA: TGTGCCTGGATCGGGACAGGGGGTGTGGGGCAGCTATTGGATGGCTACACCTTC. Protein: CAWIGTGGVGQLLDGYTF.

CDR3 in DNA: TGCGCCAGCAGCTTGGGACACGAGGCGGGTCAGCCCCAGCATTTT. Protein: CASSLGHEAGQPQHF. The rearrangement joins TRBV5-1 to TRBJ1-5; D gene unclear. The CDR3 spans 15 residues. V shed 0 bases and J shed 6 bases, with 13 bases lying between them. Germline loops: CDR1 SGHRS, CDR2 YFSETQ. The entire variable domain, with the rest obtained from reference TRBV5-1 and TRBJ1-5, is as follows: KAGVTQTPRYLIKTRGQQVTLSCSPISGHRSVSWYQQTPGQGLQFLFEYFSETQRNKGNFPGRFSGRQFSNSRSEMNVSTLELGDSALYLCASSLGHEAGQPQHFGDGTRLSIL.

The sample holds a few counts of this clone. This chain joins TRBV9 and TRBJ2-7; 8 positions agree with TRBD2. The length of the CDR3 is 15 residues. Per germline, CDR1 SGDLS and CDR2 YYNGEE. The junction had 6 bases not matched to a gene; V was cut back by 2 bases and J by 2 bases. For the CDR3, the DNA is TGTGCCAGCAGCGTTGGAGCGGGGGATCCCTACGAGCAGTACTTC. It yields the protein CASSVGAGDPYEQYF.

Notes on this clone: The junction and the germline gene differ at one end; a read error may be behind it. The chain employs TRBV7-2 and TRBJ2-7; weak D call: TRBD1 (6 bases). This CDR3 contains 15 residues. CDR1 SGHTA and CDR2 FQGNSA come from the germline V gene. The CDR3 region has the DNA TGTGCCAGCAGCTTAGAAACAGGGCTCTCCCACGAGCAGTACTTC. Its protein product is CASSLETGLSHEQYF.

This clone was picked up a small number of times. This chain connects TRBV19 to TRBJ1-1; the match to TRBD1 covers 9 bases. Germline lookup yields CDR1 LNHDA and CDR2 SQIVND (reference sequence). V trimming: 5 bases; J trimming: 4 bases; junction bases outside the gene matches: 2. The CDR3 length is 13 residues. The DNA of the CDR3 is TGTGCCAGTAGTCCGGGACAGGGCACTGAAGCTTTCTTT. It yields the protein CASSPGQGTEAFF.

A few counts support this clone. The gene calls are TRBV5-6 and TRBJ1-3, with 10 bases that match TRBD1. The CDR3 covers 16 residues. The V segment lost 3 bases and the J segment 2 bases; nucleotides outside the gene matches: 5. Looked up from germline, CDR1 is SGHDT and CDR2 is YYEEEE. CDR3 protein: CASSWVGTGAGNTIYF. DNA of the CDR3: TGTGCCAGCAGCTGGGTGGGGACAGGGGCTGGAAACACCATATATTTT.

V and J are TRBV5-1 and TRBJ2-5; 7 bases are a match to TRBD2. The CDR3 spans 14 residues. The V segment lost 2 bases and the J segment 5 bases; nucleotides outside the gene matches: 6. CDR1 is SGHRS and CDR2 is YFSETQ in the germline V gene. In DNA form, the CDR3 reads TGCGCCAGCAGCTTTGGGGAGGGTTTGGAGACCCAGTACTTC. It is translated as CASSFGEGLETQYF. The full variable domain, completed using reference TRBV5-1 and TRBJ2-5, is KAGVTQTPRYLIKTRGQQVTLSCSPISGHRSVSWYQQTPGQGLQFLFEYFSETQRNKGNFPGRFSGRQFSNSRSEMNVSTLELGDSALYLCASSFGEGLETQYFGPGTRLLVL.

The sample holds a few counts of this clone. This rearrangement joins TRBV11-3 to TRBJ2-3, with a weak D call TRBD1 (6 bases). The length of the CDR3 is 12 residues. Germline V gene sequence: CDR1 SGHNT, CDR2 YENEEA. The ends were cut back, 5 bases at V and 7 bases at J, with 10 bases in the middle. CDR3 DNA sequence: TGTGCCAGCAGCGTGGACAGCTATACGCAGTATTTT. Translated: CASSVDSYTQYF.

The sample holds many counts of this clone. The chain recombines TRBV28 with TRBJ1-1, with TRBD1 matching 7 bases. CDR1 is MDHEN, CDR2 SYDVKM, per germline. The junction had 6 bases not matched to a gene; V was cut back by 4 bases and J by 1 base. CDR3 length: 15 residues. The DNA for the CDR3 is TGTGCCAGCAGTTCAGGGACAGATAAGAACACTGAAGCTTTCTTT. This encodes CASSSGTDKNTEAFF.

The CDR3 region is CASAPHRDFNTGELFF. Written as DNA, the CDR3 is TGTGCCAGCGCTCCCCACCGGGATTTTAACACCGGGGAGCTGTTTTTT. This chain connects TRBV27 to TRBJ2-2, with D possibly TRBD2 on 5 matching bases. Trimming cost V 8 bases and J 2 bases, with 18 bases left between them. From germline, CDR1 is MNHEY and CDR2 SMNVEV (reference sequence). There are 16 residues in the CDR3.

Only a few counts were recorded for this clone. This chain links TRBV5-6 with TRBJ2-3; the D gene is possibly TRBD2 (7 bases). V lost 4 bases and J lost 5, with 17 bases in between. CDR1 is SGHDT, CDR2 YYEEEE, per germline. The CDR3 covers 15 residues. The CDR3 region is CASSLWGGAEDTQYF. DNA of the CDR3: TGTGCCAGCAGCCTGTGGGGGGGGGCCGAAGATACGCAGTATTTT. The variable domain in full, completed from reference TRBV5-6 and TRBJ2-3, reads DAGVTQSPTHLIKTRGQQVTLRCSPKSGHDTVSWYQQALGQGPQFIFQYYEEEERQRGNFPDRFSGHQFPNYSSELNVNALLLGDSALYLCASSLWGGAEDTQYFGPGTRLTVL.

Many counts were recorded for this clone. The chain couples TRBV7-3 to TRBJ2-1, with 7 bases that match TRBD2. This CDR3 is 16 amino acids long. The trim removed 5 bases at V and 2 bases at J, leaving 9 bases unmatched. Per the germline V gene, CDR1 is SGHTA and CDR2 is FQGTGA. CDR3 DNA sequence: TGTGCCAGCAGCGCCCACCGGGCGGGGGCCTACAATGAGCAGTTCTTC. Its protein product is CASSAHRAGAYNEQFF.

The V and J genes are TRBV18 and TRBJ2-2; 8 nucleotides line up with TRBD1. V trimming: 2 bases; J trimming: 7 bases; junction bases outside the gene matches: 6. Germline CDR1 is KGHSH and CDR2 is LQKENI. The CDR3 is 15 residues long. CDR3 nucleotide sequence: TGTGCCAGCTCACCATGGACAGGGCAAGACGGGGAGCTGTTTTTT. Its translation is CASSPWTGQDGELFF.

This clone was found a few times. The chain joins TRBV30 to TRBJ2-1; D unresolved. V lost 3 bases and J 7 bases, leaving 22 bases between the germline ends. The CDR3 is 16 amino acids. Germline lookup yields CDR1 GTSNPN and CDR2 SVGIG (reference sequence). The CDR3 reads CAWRPFIPRSRNEQFF. DNA of the CDR3: TGTGCCTGGAGACCTTTCATCCCTCGGTCTAGGAATGAGCAGTTCTTC.

This clone occurred a few times. In DNA form, the CDR3 reads TGTGCCAGCTCCAAACGGGGGGGGGCCACCGGGGAGCTGTTTTTT. The encoded protein is CASSKRGGATGELFF. The gene calls are TRBV7-8 and TRBJ2-2, with 8 positions matching TRBD2. This CDR3 has 15 amino acids. Germline assignment: CDR1 SGHVS and CDR2 FQNEAQ. Germline trimming cut 8 bases from V and 4 bases from J; bases unmatched to any gene: 9.

There are a few counts of this clone. The gene calls are TRBV27 and TRBJ2-7, with 13 bases identical to TRBD2. The ends lost 7 bases at V and 5 bases at J; junction bases unmatched: 8. Germline V gives CDR1 MNHEY, CDR2 SMNVEV (reference sequence). The length of the CDR3 is 15 residues. CDR3 in amino acids: CASTRLAGGSNEQYF. In nucleotides, the CDR3 is TGTGCCAGCACCAGACTAGCGGGAGGAAGCAACGAGCAGTACTTC.